Listed here is a single T cell receptor (beta chain). The length of the CDR3 is 15 residues. Germline lookup yields CDR1 GTSNPN and CDR2 SVGIG (reference sequence). V was shortened by 0 bases and J by 5 bases, with 16 bases between the two germline ends. The data derive from a study of shared clonotypes between healthy human individuals. Assay: immunoSEQ multiplex PCR; the TCRdb copy retains only in-frame clones and omits some. The table lists approximately 2.4 million clones, more than 90% of them singletons. Sequencing used naive CD4+ T cells sorted from blood. Subset defined: CD45RA+ positively selected. The clonotype was recovered from a man aged 18-30 years in good health. V usage is TRBV30 and J usage is TRBJ2-5; D perhaps matches TRBD1 (7 bases). This CDR3 is CAWSVSEGAWETQYF. In DNA, the CDR3 is TGTGCCTGGAGTGTGTCGGAGGGGGCCTGGGAGACCCAGTACTTC.